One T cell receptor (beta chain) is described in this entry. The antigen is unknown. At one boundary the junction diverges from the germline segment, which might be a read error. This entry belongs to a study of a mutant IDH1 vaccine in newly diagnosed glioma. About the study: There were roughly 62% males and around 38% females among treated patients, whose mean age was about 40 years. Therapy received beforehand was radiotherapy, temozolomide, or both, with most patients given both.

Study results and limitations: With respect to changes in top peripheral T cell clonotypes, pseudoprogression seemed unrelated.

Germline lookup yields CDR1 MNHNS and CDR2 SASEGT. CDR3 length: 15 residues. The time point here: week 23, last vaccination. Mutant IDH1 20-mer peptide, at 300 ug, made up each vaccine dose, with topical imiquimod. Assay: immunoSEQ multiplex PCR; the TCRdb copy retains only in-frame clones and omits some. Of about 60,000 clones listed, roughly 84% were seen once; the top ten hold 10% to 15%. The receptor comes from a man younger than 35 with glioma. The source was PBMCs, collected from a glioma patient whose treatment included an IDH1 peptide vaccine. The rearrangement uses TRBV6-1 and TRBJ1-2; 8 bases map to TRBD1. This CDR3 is CASSEGTGRYYGYTF. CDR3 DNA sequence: TGTGCCAGCAGCGAAGGGACAGGCCGGTACTATGGCTACACCTTC.